A single sample gave rise to the 24 T cell receptor beta chains below, sequenced in a study of OX40 agonist ivuxolimab in advanced cancers. The library was made by the immunoSEQ multiplex PCR assay. The table was pulled from immuneACCESS by TCRdb, which kept in-frame rearrangements only. Such tables lose some clones; where checked, under half of the loss comes from unresolved V genes, and the rest has no known cause. The sample has around 77,000 clones on record, just over 90% of them singletons. Roughly 5% of the sample belongs to the ten largest clones. The sequencing here drew on CD4+ or CD8+ T cells sorted from blood, taken in a trial of the OX40 agonist ivuxolimab. The receptors come from an adult with an advanced solid tumor such as melanoma, head and neck, liver or kidney cancer.

V is TRBV7-2 and J is TRBJ2-7; the D gene is possibly TRBD2 (6 bases). The CDR3 is made up of 13 amino acids. Germline lookup yields CDR1 SGHTA and CDR2 FQGNSA. The V and J ends lost 5 bases and 5 bases respectively, with 13 bases between them. CDR3 amino acids: CASSLRDLNEQYF. Written as DNA, the CDR3 is TGTGCCAGCAGCCTCCGGGACTTAAACGAGCAGTACTTC.

The chain couples TRBV19 to TRBJ2-7, with unresolved D. CDR1 LNHDA and CDR2 SQIVND come from the germline V gene (reference sequence). This CDR3 is 15 amino acids long. Trimming left V 2 bases short and J 0 bases short, with 11 bases between. The CDR3 nucleotides are TGTGCCAGTAGTATATCCCCCTCGACCTCCTACGAGCAGTACTTC. Its protein product is CASSISPSTSYEQYF.

This clone was recorded once. The rearrangement joins TRBV7-6 to TRBJ2-3; 7 bases match TRBD2. The trim removed 5 bases at V and 0 bases at J, leaving 5 bases unmatched. This CDR3 has 15 residues. In germline, CDR1 is SGHVS, CDR2 FNYEAQ. The CDR3 is CASSPQGGSTDTQYF. The CDR3 region has the DNA TGTGCCAGCAGCCCCCAGGGAGGGAGCACAGATACGCAGTATTTT.

The chain employs TRBV5-5 and TRBJ1-3, with D unclear. V gave up 9 bases and J gave up 0 bases, with 13 bases separating them. Germline CDR1 reads SGHKS; CDR2 reads YYEKEE (reference sequence). The CDR3 contains 14 residues. In DNA form, the CDR3 reads TGTGCCACCCACCGGGGAGACTCTGGAAACACCATATATTTT. Encoded protein: CATHRGDSGNTIYF. The variable domain in full, completed from reference TRBV5-5 and TRBJ1-3, reads DAGVTQSPTHLIKTRGQQVTLRCSPISGHKSVSWYQQVLGQGPQFIFQYYEKEERGRGNFPDRFSARQFPNYSSELNVNALLLGDSALYLCATHRGDSGNTIYFGEGSWLTVV.

The table lists this clone with a count of one. This sequence joins TRBV6-5 and TRBJ2-7, with TRBD1 matching 7 bases. Germline values: CDR1 MNHEY, CDR2 SVGAGI. The V gene end was trimmed by 6 bases and the J gene end by 6 bases; junction bases not matched to a gene: 8. This CDR3 is built from 13 residues. As DNA, the CDR3 is TGTGCCAGCAGAAGACAGGGAATTGGCGAGCAGTACTTC. Translation gives CASRRQGIGEQYF.

The chain links TRBV6-1 to TRBJ1-2; TRBD1 agrees at 8 bases. Trimming at V came to 2 bases and at J to 3 bases, leaving 5 bases not matched to a gene. Germline CDR1 MNHNS, CDR2 SASEGT. The CDR3 contains 15 residues. The CDR3 protein is CASSERQGKDYGYTF. DNA of the CDR3: TGTGCCAGCAGTGAAAGACAGGGGAAGGACTATGGCTACACCTTC.

This chain links TRBV6-5 with TRBJ2-7; D remains ambiguous. V lost 0 bases, J lost 4 bases, and 7 bases lay in between. Germline V gene lookup returns CDR1 MNHEY and CDR2 SVGAGI. This CDR3 spans 13 amino acids. CDR3 region: CASSYSQEYEQYF. The CDR3 bases are TGTGCCAGCAGTTACTCCCAGGAATACGAGCAGTACTTC.

This clone was observed a single time. The genes are TRBV7-3 and TRBJ2-7, with 8 nucleotides matching TRBD1. The CDR3 runs 16 residues. V was pared by 5 bases and J by 4 bases, with 13 bases of the junction left unmatched. Germline loops: CDR1 SGHTA, CDR2 FQGTGA. In DNA form, the CDR3 reads TGTGCCAGCAGCCCTTCTCTGGCAGGGGGCGCATACGAGCAGTACTTC. Translated: CASSPSLAGGAYEQYF.

The rearrangement joins TRBV6-5 to TRBJ1-4; D is possibly TRBD1 (5 bases). The CDR3 runs to 14 residues. V was cut by 3 bases and J by 5 bases, with 10 bases left in between. Germline assignment: CDR1 MNHEY and CDR2 SVGAGI. The CDR3 protein is CASSYRQGNEKLFF. The CDR3 DNA reads as TGTGCCAGCAGTTATCGCCAGGGAAATGAAAAACTGTTTTTT.

This clone has only one observation. The CDR3 loop is CASRPGTGKWNEQFF. In DNA form, the CDR3 reads TGTGCCAGCAGACCCGGGACGGGCAAGTGGAATGAGCAGTTCTTC. The rearrangement links TRBV6-1 to TRBJ2-1; either TRBD1 or TRBD2 may supply D (5 bases each). The CDR3 spans 15 residues. The germline V gene has CDR1 MNHNS and CDR2 SASEGT. V lost 6 bases to trimming and J lost 7 bases, with 19 bases between them.

The chain carries TRBV7-9 and TRBJ2-2; D not resolved. This CDR3 region has 13 residues. Trimming pared 3 bases from V and 4 bases from J, leaving 6 bases between. Germline-derived CDR1 and CDR2 are SEHNR and FQNEAQ (reference sequence). This chain's CDR3 is CASSFRTTGELFF. The DNA of the CDR3 is TGTGCCAGCAGCTTCAGGACCACCGGGGAGCTGTTTTTT.

The sample holds one count of this clone. The chain has TRBV7-3 and TRBJ2-7; TRBD1 aligns across 9 bases. Germline assignment: CDR1 SGHTA and CDR2 FQGTGA. The CDR3 consists of 14 residues. The V gene end was trimmed by 1 base and the J gene end by 9 bases; junction bases not matched to a gene: 7. This CDR3 reads CASSLMGQGEVQYF. For the CDR3, the DNA is TGTGCCAGCAGCTTAATGGGACAGGGTGAGGTGCAGTACTTC. Looking up the rest from reference TRBV7-3 and TRBJ2-7 gives the full variable domain: GAGVSQTPSNKVTEKGKYVELRCDPISGHTALYWYRQSLGQGPEFLIYFQGTGAADDSGLPNDRFFAVRPEGSVSTLKIQRTERGDSAVYLCASSLMGQGEVQYFGPGTRLTVT.

The chain recombines TRBV5-1 with TRBJ2-2; D is ambiguous. V was trimmed by 2 bases and J by 6 bases, leaving 8 bases between them. In germline, CDR1 is SGHRS, CDR2 YFSETQ. This CDR3 comprises 13 residues. This CDR3 reads CASSLREAGELFF. The DNA for the CDR3 is TGCGCCAGCAGCTTAAGAGAGGCCGGGGAGCTGTTTTTT.

This chain joins TRBV7-2 and TRBJ2-3; 9 positions match TRBD2. The junction had 8 bases not matched to a gene; V was cut back by 3 bases and J by 4 bases. Germline-derived CDR1 and CDR2 are SGHTA and FQGNSA. The length of the CDR3 is 16 residues. CDR3 coding DNA: TGTGCCAGCAGCTTGCGTGCACTAGCGGGTGCAGATACGCAGTATTTT. Its protein is CASSLRALAGADTQYF.

The chain has TRBV27 and TRBJ2-3; unclear D gene. The germline V gene has CDR1 MNHEY and CDR2 SMNVEV (reference sequence). The V end was cut by 6 bases, the J end by 7 bases, with 14 bases between. The CDR3 covers 13 residues. This CDR3 is CASRGGPVNTQYF. In DNA form, the CDR3 reads TGTGCCAGCAGAGGCGGCCCCGTAAATACGCAGTATTTT.

The count of this clone is one. CDR3 DNA sequence: TGTGCCACCGGCGCTGGCCTAGCGGATATGGAGCAGTACTTC. Protein product: CATGAGLADMEQYF. The V call is TRBV7-2, the J call TRBJ2-7; 7 nucleotides agree with TRBD2. Germline loops: CDR1 SGHTA, CDR2 FQGNSA. CDR3 length equals 14 residues. V lost 10 bases and J lost 7; bases outside the gene matches: 16. The full variable domain, completed using reference TRBV7-2 and TRBJ2-7, is GAGVSQSPSNKVTEKGKDVELRCDPISGHTALYWYRQSLGQGLEFLIYFQGNSAPDKSGLPSDRFSAERTGGSVSTLTIQRTQQEDSAVYLCATGAGLADMEQYFGPGTRLTVT.

This chain links TRBV5-5 with TRBJ2-1; TRBD1 matches 7 bases. The CDR3 covers 15 residues. The germline gives CDR1 SGHKS, CDR2 YYEKEE (reference sequence). V dropped 1 base and J dropped 4; count of bases not matched to a gene: 5. The CDR3 here is CASSLNPDRYNEQFF. CDR3 in DNA: TGTGCCAGCAGCTTGAATCCGGACAGGTACAATGAGCAGTTCTTC.

The chain couples TRBV4-3 to TRBJ2-2, with a possible D match to TRBD2 (6 bases). From germline, CDR1 is LGHNA and CDR2 YSLEER. V lost 2 bases and J lost 6, with 16 bases in between. This CDR3 contains 16 residues. CDR3: CASSQRGTSSAGELFF. DNA of the CDR3: TGCGCCAGCAGCCAACGAGGAACTAGCAGCGCCGGGGAGCTGTTTTTT.

The chain employs TRBV18 and TRBJ2-7, with D possibly being TRBD2 (6 bases). V lost 3 bases and J lost 7, with 16 bases in between. The length of the CDR3 is 14 residues. CDR1 and CDR2 from the germline V gene are KGHSH and LQKENI. Here the CDR3 reads CASSPTSLMREQYF. The CDR3 region has the DNA TGTGCCAGCTCACCCACTAGCCTTATGAGGGAGCAGTACTTC. Using reference TRBV18 and TRBJ2-7 for the parts outside the CDR3, the full variable domain is NAGVMQNPRHLVRRRGQEARLRCSPMKGHSHVYWYRQLPEEGLKFMVYLQKENIIDESGMPKERFSAEFPKEGPSILRIQQVVRGDSAAYFCASSPTSLMREQYFGPGTRLTVT.

V and J are TRBV28 and TRBJ2-7, with 9 positions matching TRBD2. Germline V CDR1 and CDR2: MDHEN, SYDVKM. This CDR3 region has 16 residues. V lost 5 bases to trimming and J lost 2 bases; unmatched junction nucleotides: 10. In DNA, the CDR3 is TGTGCCAGCAGTAGACCGGGACTAGCCTACGCCTACGAGCAGTACTTC. Translating gives CASSRPGLAYAYEQYF.

V gene TRBV6-6 combines with J gene TRBJ1-2; D gene uncertain. The CDR3 runs to 15 residues. V was trimmed by 6 bases and J by 1 base, leaving 15 bases between them. Germline CDR1 is MNHNY and CDR2 is SVGAGI (reference sequence). The CDR3 reads CASSQIRVINYGYTF. The CDR3 DNA reads as TGTGCCAGCAGCCAGATTAGGGTTATTAACTATGGCTACACCTTC.

The chain combines TRBV15 with TRBJ2-1; TRBD1 or TRBD2 may be the D gene (5 bases each). The CDR3 is 16 amino acids. The V gene lost 5 bases and the J gene lost 7 bases, with 21 bases spanning the gap. Germline V lookup: CDR1 LNHNV, CDR2 YYDKDF (reference sequence). The CDR3 loop is CATSALRGLAGNEQFF. Here the CDR3 DNA reads TGTGCCACCAGCGCCCTCCGGGGCCTGGCTGGGAATGAGCAGTTCTTC.

This chain joins TRBV28 and TRBJ2-1, with 9 bases that match TRBD2. Germline CDR1 is MDHEN and CDR2 is SYDVKM. There are 16 residues in the CDR3. V was pared by 3 bases and J by 5 bases, with 8 bases of the junction left unmatched. Here the CDR3 reads CASSFGGRAQNNEQFF. The CDR3 region has the DNA TGTGCCAGCAGTTTCGGCGGGAGGGCCCAAAACAATGAGCAGTTCTTC.

This clone was seen once. This chain connects TRBV11-2 to TRBJ2-5; 9 bases are shared with TRBD1. The CDR3 sequence is 14 residues long. Germline trimming cut 3 bases from V and 5 bases from J; bases unmatched to any gene: 4. In germline, CDR1 is SGHAT, CDR2 FQNNGV. CDR3 DNA sequence: TGTGCCAGCAGCTTGGGGACAGGGATTGAGACCCAGTACTTC. Translating it yields CASSLGTGIETQYF.